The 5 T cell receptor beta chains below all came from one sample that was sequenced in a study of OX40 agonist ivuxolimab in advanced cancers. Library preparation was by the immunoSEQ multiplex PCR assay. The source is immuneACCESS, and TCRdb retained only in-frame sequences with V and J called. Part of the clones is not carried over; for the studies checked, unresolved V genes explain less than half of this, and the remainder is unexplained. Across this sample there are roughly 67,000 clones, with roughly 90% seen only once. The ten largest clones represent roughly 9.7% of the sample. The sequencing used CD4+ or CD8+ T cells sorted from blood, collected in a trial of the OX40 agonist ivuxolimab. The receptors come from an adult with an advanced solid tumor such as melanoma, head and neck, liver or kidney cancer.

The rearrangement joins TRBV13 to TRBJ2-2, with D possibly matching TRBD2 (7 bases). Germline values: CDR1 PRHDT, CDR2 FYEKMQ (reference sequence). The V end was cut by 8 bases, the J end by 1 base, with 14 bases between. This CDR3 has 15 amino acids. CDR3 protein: CASRGADGNTGELFF. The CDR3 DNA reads TGTGCCAGCCGGGGGGCGGACGGGAACACCGGGGAGCTGTTTTTT.

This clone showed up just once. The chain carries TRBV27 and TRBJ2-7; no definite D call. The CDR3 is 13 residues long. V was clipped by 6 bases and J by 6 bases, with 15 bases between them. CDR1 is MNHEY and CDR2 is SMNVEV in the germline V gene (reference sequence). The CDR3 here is CASSLGSYGEQYF. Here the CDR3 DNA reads TGTGCCAGCAGCCTCGGGTCCTACGGCGAGCAGTACTTC.

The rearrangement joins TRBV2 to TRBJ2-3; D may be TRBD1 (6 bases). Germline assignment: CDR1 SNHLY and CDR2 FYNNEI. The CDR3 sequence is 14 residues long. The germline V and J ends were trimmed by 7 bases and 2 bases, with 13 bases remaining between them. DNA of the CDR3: TGTGCCAGCATAAACAGGGAAAACACAGATACGCAGTATTTT. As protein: CASINRENTDTQYF. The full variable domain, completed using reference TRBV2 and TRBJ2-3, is EPEVTQTPSHQVTQMGQEVILRCVPISNHLYFYWYRQILGQKVEFLVSFYNNEISEKSEIFDDQFSVERPDGSNFTLKIRSTKLEDSAMYFCASINRENTDTQYFGPGTRLTVL.

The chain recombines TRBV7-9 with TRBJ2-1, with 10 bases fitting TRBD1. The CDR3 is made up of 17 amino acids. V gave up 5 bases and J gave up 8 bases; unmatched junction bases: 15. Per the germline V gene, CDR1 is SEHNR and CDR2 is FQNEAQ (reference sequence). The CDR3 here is CASSPGGEGQGLDEQFF. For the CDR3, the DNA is TGTGCCAGCAGCCCAGGGGGAGAGGGACAGGGGTTGGATGAGCAGTTCTTC.

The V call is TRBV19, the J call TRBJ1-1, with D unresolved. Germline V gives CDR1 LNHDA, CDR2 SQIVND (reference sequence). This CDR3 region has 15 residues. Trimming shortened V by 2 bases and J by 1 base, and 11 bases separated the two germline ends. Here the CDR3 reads CASSISWTANTEAFF. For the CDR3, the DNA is TGTGCCAGTAGTATAAGTTGGACGGCGAACACTGAAGCTTTCTTT.